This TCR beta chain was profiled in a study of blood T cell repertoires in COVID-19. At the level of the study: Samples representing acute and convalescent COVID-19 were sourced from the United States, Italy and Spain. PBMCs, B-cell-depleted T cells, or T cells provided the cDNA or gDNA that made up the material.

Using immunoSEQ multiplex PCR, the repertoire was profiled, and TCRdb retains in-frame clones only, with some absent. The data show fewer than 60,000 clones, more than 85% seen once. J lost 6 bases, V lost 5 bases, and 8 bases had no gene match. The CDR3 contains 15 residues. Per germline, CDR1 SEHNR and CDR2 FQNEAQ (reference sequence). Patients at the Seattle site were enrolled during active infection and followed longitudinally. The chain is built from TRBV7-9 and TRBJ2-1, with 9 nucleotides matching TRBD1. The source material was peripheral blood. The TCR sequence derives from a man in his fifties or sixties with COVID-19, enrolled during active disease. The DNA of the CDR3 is TGTGCCAGCAGCCAACTGGGACAGGGCGGCAATGAGCAGTTCTTC. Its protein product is CASSQLGQGGNEQFF.